Listed below are T cell receptor beta chains from one sample, sequenced in a study of blood T cell repertoires in COVID-19. Sequencing was performed with immunoSEQ multiplex PCR; in TCRdb, only in-frame clones are kept and a portion is missing. The sample gives roughly 360,000 clones, over 75% of which show up once; approximately 1.3% is in the top ten. The sample comprised PBMCs or T cells enriched from blood (not recorded which). These TCRs come from a man aged 25-40 years who had recovered from COVID-19. Each CDR3 is given with its conserved first and last residue. D genes are given only for firm matches. The size field is filled for only some rows; it gives once, few, many or a size class.

TRBV19	TRBD2	.	TRBJ2-1	TGTGCCAGTAGTATTCGACTAGCGGGGGGGCCGAATGAGCAGTTCTTC	CASSIRLAGGPNEQFF
TRBV3-1/TRBV3-2	.	.	TRBJ2-3	TGTGCCAGCAGCTCCGGGTATACGCAGTATTTT	CASSSGYTQYF
TRBV2	TRBD1	.	TRBJ1-4	TGTGCCAGCAGATGGGGACAGGGCAGTGAAAAACTGTTTTTT	CASRWGQGSEKLFF
TRBV10-3	.	.	TRBJ1-2	TGTGCCATCAGTGAGTGGACCCCACGTCAGGAGGACTATGGCTACACCTTC	CAISEWTPRQEDYGYTF
TRBV6-5	TRBD1	.	TRBJ2-1	TGTGCCAGCAGTCCCGGACAGGGATCCTACAATGAGCAGTTCTTC	CASSPGQGSYNEQFF
TRBV6-5	.	.	TRBJ2-7	TGTGCCAGCACTGGGGGGTACGAGCAGTACTTC	CASTGGYEQYF
TRBV7-9	TRBD2	.	TRBJ2-3	TGTGCCAGCAGCGTACTAGCGGGGGACACAGATACGCAGTATTTT	CASSVLAGDTDTQYF
TRBV7-2	.	.	TRBJ1-2	TGTGCCAGCAGCTTAGTAACTTATGGCTACACCTTC	CASSLVTYGYTF
TRBV18	.	once	TRBJ1-2	TGTGCCAGCTCACCCGACAGAAACTATGGCTACACCTTC	CASSPDRNYGYTF
TRBV5-1	.	.	TRBJ1-1	TGCGCCAGCAGCTTGAGTGGGCAGAACACTGAAGCTTTCTTT	CASSLSGQNTEAFF
TRBV6-1	TRBD1	.	TRBJ2-7	TGTGCCAGCAGTGAAGAGACAGGGGGCTCGTACGAGCAGTACTTC	CASSEETGGSYEQYF
TRBV27	.	.	TRBJ2-7	TGTGCCAGCAGTTTTGGGCAGGGTGCCGAGCAGTACTTC	CASSFGQGAEQYF
TRBV29-1	TRBD2	.	TRBJ2-3	TGCAGCGCGAAATCTAGCGGGGGGGCGGATACGCAGTATTTT	CSAKSSGGADTQYF
TRBV6-2/TRBV6-3	.	.	TRBJ2-7	TGTGCCAGCAGTTCCCTACAGGACAGCTACTTC	CASSSLQDSYF
TRBV7-8	TRBD1	.	TRBJ1-6	TGTGCCAGCAGCATCGGGACAGCCAATTCACCCCTCCACTTT	CASSIGTANSPLHF
TRBV29-1	.	.	TRBJ1-1	TGCAGCGTTGCCGTCCGGACTGAAGCTTTCTTT	CSVAVRTEAFF
TRBV5-1	.	.	TRBJ2-3	TGCGCCAGCAGCTTCAGCAGGGCCGCAGATACGCAGTATTTT	CASSFSRAADTQYF
TRBV7-2	.	.	TRBJ2-7	TGTGCCAGCAGCTTTCCCGGGGGCTACGAGCAGTACTTC	CASSFPGGYEQYF
TRBV29-1	.	.	TRBJ1-4	TGCAGCGTTGGGTTTATGGGAGGGCGCGATGAAAAACTGTTTTTT	CSVGFMGGRDEKLFF
TRBV2	.	.	TRBJ1-1	TGTGCCAGCACCGGAGAGGTAAACACTGAAGCTTTCTTT	CASTGEVNTEAFF
TRBV10-3	.	.	TRBJ1-1	TGTGCCATCAGTGAGACGGGGGGCCCCTCCGAAGCTTTCTTT	CAISETGGPSEAFF
TRBV9	.	.	TRBJ2-1	TGTGCCAGCAGCGCTGTGGGGGGGCTGGCGGGGGAGCAGTTCTTC	CASSAVGGLAGEQFF
TRBV4-1	.	.	TRBJ2-3	TGCGCCAGCAGCCTAACTTCTCAAATCAACACAGATACGCAGTATTTT	CASSLTSQINTDTQYF
TRBV29-1	.	.	TRBJ1-1	TGCAGCGTTGGGCAGGGCAACACTGAAGCTTTCTTT	CSVGQGNTEAFF
TRBV9	TRBD1	.	TRBJ1-2	TGTGCCAGCAGCGAGGACAGGGCGGATGGCTACACCTTC	CASSEDRADGYTF
TRBV19	TRBD1	.	TRBJ1-5	TGTGCCAGTACCCTAGACAGGGTAGCTCAGCCCCAGCATTTT	CASTLDRVAQPQHF
TRBV19	.	.	TRBJ1-4	TGTGCCAGTATCCCCCGCGGTGCGGCTAATGAAAAACTGTTTTTT	CASIPRGAANEKLFF
TRBV30	TRBD1	.	TRBJ1-2	TGTGCCAACCACAGGGGAAGCGGCTACACCTTC	CANHRGSGYTF
TRBV19	TRBD1	.	TRBJ1-2	TGTGCCAGTAGTACCTCAACAGGGGGTACCGGCTACACCTTC	CASSTSTGGTGYTF
TRBV19	TRBD1	.	TRBJ1-1	TGTGCCAGTCGCCCCAGGGCTGGACAGGGGGTTTCCGAAGCTTTCTTT	CASRPRAGQGVSEAFF
TRBV19	.	once	TRBJ1-5	TGTGCCAGTAGTATAGCGCACAGAGATCAGCCCCAGCATTTT	CASSIAHRDQPQHF
TRBV5-8	.	.	TRBJ1-2	TGTGCCAGCAGCTACAGGGATTATGGCTACACCTTC	CASSYRDYGYTF
TRBV2	.	.	TRBJ2-3	TGTGCCAGCAGTGAGGTCCAGTGGAGCACAGATACGCAGTATTTT	CASSEVQWSTDTQYF
TRBV7-2	.	.	TRBJ1-1	TGTGCCAGCAGCGCACAGGGTCGGGCTTTCTTT	CASSAQGRAFF
TRBV10-1	TRBD2	.	TRBJ2-7	TGCGCCAGGAGCCTTCCGGGACTAGCGGGGCTCGAGCAGTACTTC	CARSLPGLAGLEQYF
TRBV30	.	.	TRBJ1-5	TGTGCCTGGAGTGGCGTTAGCAATCAGCCCCAGCATTTT	CAWSGVSNQPQHF
TRBV30	.	.	TRBJ2-5	TGTGCCTGGAGTGTGGGGGGTGGAGGCGAGACCCAGTACTTC	CAWSVGGGGETQYF
TRBV24-1	.	.	TRBJ2-1	TGTGCCACCAGTGATTCGGAGGGGAACTCCTACAATGAGCAGTTCTTC	CATSDSEGNSYNEQFF
TRBV5-6	.	.	TRBJ1-2	TGTGCCAGCAAAGGACAAAAGTTTTATGGCTACACCTTC	CASKGQKFYGYTF
TRBV7-9	TRBD1	.	TRBJ1-1	TGTGCCAGCAGCTCAGGGGGTGCGAACACTGAAGCTTTCTTT	CASSSGGANTEAFF
TRBV5-5	.	.	TRBJ1-2	TGTGCCAGCAGCTTGGAACCGCGAGGCTACACCTTC	CASSLEPRGYTF
TRBV5-1	TRBD1	few	TRBJ2-7	TGCGCCAGCGGGGGACAGGGGGGCTACGAGCAGTACTTC	CASGGQGGYEQYF
TRBV5-1	.	.	TRBJ1-3	TGCGCCAGCAGCTTAGACCAACAGTTGACTGGAAACACCATATATTTT	CASSLDQQLTGNTIYF
TRBV7-3	.	once	TRBJ1-3	TGTGCCAGCAGCCCCACGGGGAGCTCTGGAAACACCATATATTTT	CASSPTGSSGNTIYF
TRBV12-3/TRBV12-4	.	.	TRBJ1-3	TGTGCCAGCAAAAGGGGCTCTGGAAACACCATATATTTT	CASKRGSGNTIYF
TRBV19	TRBD1	.	TRBJ2-7	TGTGCCAGTAGCCGTAGACAGGGCTCCTACGAGCAGTACTTC	CASSRRQGSYEQYF
TRBV6-2/TRBV6-3	.	.	TRBJ1-1	TGTGCCAGCAGTTTGCGGGCTCGAGGCACTGAAGCTTTCTTT	CASSLRARGTEAFF
TRBV6-2/TRBV6-3	.	.	TRBJ2-7	TGTGCCAGCATCCCTCAGCACCCCGGGTCCTACGAGCAGTACTTC	CASIPQHPGSYEQYF
TRBV3-1/TRBV3-2	TRBD2	.	TRBJ2-3	TGTGCCAGCAGCCAATTTCTGCCCGGGACTAGCGGGGGGAACACAGATACGCAGTATTTT	CASSQFLPGTSGGNTDTQYF
TRBV21-1	.	.	TRBJ2-7	TGTGCCAGCGCACAGGGTCGATCAACTTACGAGCAGTACTTC	CASAQGRSTYEQYF
TRBV9	TRBD1	.	TRBJ1-2	TGTGCCAGCAGCGGGACCTCGGACAGGGCGTATGGCTACACCTTC	CASSGTSDRAYGYTF
TRBV10-3	TRBD2	.	TRBJ2-3	TGTGCCATCAGTCGAGCGGGGGGCACAGATACGCAGTATTTT	CAISRAGGTDTQYF
TRBV5-4	.	.	TRBJ2-5	TGTGCCAGCAGCTTGGGTCGGGCGGGGGCAGAGACCCAGTACTTC	CASSLGRAGAETQYF
TRBV4-1	TRBD1	.	TRBJ2-3	TGCGCCAGCAGCCAAGATGACAGGGGGGCAGATACGCAGTATTTT	CASSQDDRGADTQYF
TRBV24-1	.	few	TRBJ1-1	TGTGCCACCAGTGAGGGGCCTGGTACTGAAGCTTTCTTT	CATSEGPGTEAFF
TRBV18	.	few	TRBJ1-2	TGTGCCAGCTCGGCGGGGGCCGGCTACACCTTC	CASSAGAGYTF
TRBV28	TRBD2	once	TRBJ2-7	TGTGCCAGCAGTTTTGGGCGGGGGGGCCCCTACGAGCAGTACTTC	CASSFGRGGPYEQYF
TRBV9	.	.	TRBJ1-1	TGTGCCAGCAGCGTACTATCAGGGCTCAACACTGAAGCTTTCTTT	CASSVLSGLNTEAFF
TRBV7-8	TRBD1	.	TRBJ1-5	TGTGCCAGCAGCCAGGGGGGGAATCAGCCCCAGCATTTT	CASSQGGNQPQHF